This T cell receptor (beta chain) was found in a study of T cells after yellow fever vaccination. As for the study in general: The fractions with low cell numbers were processed using SMART-Seq v4 Ultra Low Input. Study results and caveats: Across the CD4 and CD8 compartments, a small share of clonotypes was present in both. Weaker overall, the secondary response nonetheless peaked faster (day 5 versus 15).

The authors made TCR cDNA by 5'RACE template switching, adding a universal primer site and UMIs. One entry per CDR3 protein, called by TCRdb with MiXCR from the 5' RACE reads. Of about 130,000 distinct CDR3 sequences in the sample, over 8% are singletons; the top ten hold about two fifths. CDR3 length equals 10 residues. Germline-derived CDR1 and CDR2 are DFQATT and SNEGSKA (reference sequence). Trimming removed 1 base at V and 7 bases at J, with 4 bases between. This clonotype was detected a few times. The antigen remains undetermined. This TCR was sampled from a man aged 18 to 30 who received the YFV17D yellow fever vaccine. This chain joins TRBV20-1 and TRBJ1-2; unclear D gene. The source was CD8+ T cells sorted from PBMCs, collected on the day of the yellow fever booster vaccination. CDR3 sequence reads: CSARGLGYTF. The CDR3 bases are TGCAGTGCTAGAGGACTTGGCTACACCTTC.